Listed below are T cell receptor beta chains from one sample, sequenced in a study of regulatory T cells in long-lasting Graves disease. TCRdb re-analysed the multiplex PCR reads in MiXCR, keeping a single row per CDR3 protein. The sample has some 370,000 distinct CDR3 sequences; around 21% are singletons. This sample comprised peripheral blood mononuclear cells (PBMCs), obtained when the disease was refractory, from a patient treated with antithyroid drugs. The origin of the receptors is a female donor with Graves disease. Both conserved end residues are part of each CDR3. A D gene is named only where the DNA matches it firmly. Only some rows state a clone size, as once, few, many or a class for expanded clones.

J gene	D gene	clone size	V gene	CDR3 protein	CDR3 DNA
TRBJ1-1	.	.	TRBV4-3	CASSQDLGSEAFF	TGCGCCAGCAGCCAAGATTTGGGCTCTGAAGCTTTCTTT
TRBJ1-4	.	.	TRBV2	CASSFDRPAGTNEKLFF	TGCGCCAGCAGCTTTGACAGGCCCGCGGGAACTAATGAAAAACTGTTTTTT
TRBJ2-7	.	many	TRBV11-1	CASSADYGDYEQYF	TGTGCCAGCAGCGCAGACTACGGGGACTACGAGCAGTACTTC
TRBJ2-7	TRBD1	many	TRBV28	CASKEGQGAPSYEQYF	TGTGCCAGCAAGGAGGGACAGGGGGCCCCCTCCTACGAGCAGTACTTC
TRBJ2-5	.	once	TRBV27	CASSFATGLPRAQYF	TGTGCCAGCAGTTTCGCGACGGGACTCCCCCGCGCCCAGTACTTC
TRBJ2-1	TRBD2	.	TRBV28	CASREAGLAGAGEQFF	TGTGCCAGCAGGGAAGCGGGACTAGCGGGAGCCGGGGAGCAGTTCTTC
TRBJ2-5	.	many	TRBV7-2	CASSFGGGRETQYF	TGTGCCAGCAGCTTTGGAGGGGGTAGGGAGACCCAGTACTTC
TRBJ2-5	.	many	TRBV18	CASSPRSGETQYF	TGTGCCAGCTCACCTCGGTCAGGGGAGACCCAGTACTTC
TRBJ1-5	.	few	TRBV6-1	CASTGTKYSNQPQHF	TGTGCCAGCACAGGGACGAAGTATAGCAATCAGCCCCAGCATTTT
TRBJ1-5	.	many	TRBV3-1	CASSQVGNQPQHF	TGTGCCAGCAGCCAAGTGGGAAATCAGCCCCAGCATTTT
TRBJ1-5	TRBD1	few	TRBV19	CASRPDRVWNQPQHF	TGTGCCAGTAGGCCGGACAGGGTATGGAATCAGCCCCAGCATTTT
TRBJ2-7	.	many	TRBV15	CATSRDTTYEQYF	TGTGCCACCAGCAGGGACACAACCTACGAGCAGTACTTC
TRBJ1-2	.	few	TRBV4-3	CASSQDPTGRYGYTF	TGCGCCAGCAGCCAAGACCCTACAGGGCGGTATGGCTACACCTTC
TRBJ1-4	.	many	TRBV2	CASSPTGFEKLFF	TGTGCCAGCAGTCCCACAGGGTTCGAAAAACTGTTTTTT
TRBJ2-7	.	.	TRBV6-1	CASRHRAVDYEQYF	TGTGCCAGCAGACACCGGGCGGTAGACTACGAGCAGTACTTC
TRBJ2-7	TRBD1	few	TRBV12-5	CASGGDRGYEQYF	TGTGCTAGTGGCGGGGACAGGGGGTACGAGCAGTACTTC
TRBJ2-7	.	many	TRBV10-3	CAVASSQTYEQYF	TGTGCCGTCGCTAGCTCGCAGACCTACGAGCAGTACTTC
TRBJ2-5	TRBD2	.	TRBV20-1	CSAPGGSGRGETQYF	TGCAGTGCCCCGGGGGGTAGCGGGAGAGGTGAGACCCAGTACTTC
TRBJ1-2	.	.	TRBV20-1	CSAPESLGLYGYTF	TGCAGTGCCCCCGAAAGTTTGGGGCTGTATGGCTACACCTTC
TRBJ2-2	TRBD1	few	TRBV2	CASSRDRVDTGELFF	TGTGCCAGCAGCCGGGACAGGGTTGACACCGGGGAGCTGTTTTTT
TRBJ1-2	TRBD1	few	TRBV19	CASSIADRTGDGYTF	TGTGCCAGTAGTATAGCTGACCGGACAGGGGATGGCTACACCTTC
TRBJ2-6	.	.	TRBV28	CASSGRDFSSGANVLTF	TGTGCCAGCAGTGGACGGGACTTTAGCTCTGGGGCCAACGTCCTGACTTTC
TRBJ2-5	.	many	TRBV11-2	CASSFSPSKRQETQYF	TGTGCCAGCAGTTTTTCCCCGAGCAAGAGGCAAGAGACCCAGTACTTC
TRBJ1-6	.	.	TRBV25-1	CASSESGISPLHF	TGTGCCAGCAGTGAATCGGGGATTTCACCCCTCCACTTT
TRBJ1-5	.	few	TRBV10-2	CASSESGAGVQPQHF	TGCGCCAGCAGTGAGTCGGGGGCAGGGGTTCAGCCCCAGCATTTT
TRBJ1-1	.	.	TRBV9	CASSGDLRNTEAFF	TGTGCCAGCAGCGGGGATTTGAGGAACACTGAAGCTTTCTTT
TRBJ2-7	.	many	TRBV16	CASSGQLGGAEQYF	TGTGCCAGCAGCGGACAGTTAGGGGGGGCCGAGCAGTACTTC
TRBJ1-5	.	.	TRBV19	CASSWTEQLSNQPQHF	TGTGCCAGTAGTTGGACGGAACAGCTTAGCAATCAGCCCCAGCATTTT
TRBJ2-5	.	many	TRBV28	CASSRRQKGGTQYF	TGTGCCAGCAGTCGACGACAGAAAGGGGGGACCCAGTACTTC
TRBJ2-4	.	few	TRBV6-8	CANPLSGTKNIQYF	TGTGCCAACCCCCTCTCGGGTACCAAAAACATTCAGTACTTC
TRBJ2-7	.	few	TRBV6-1	CASSLRGLYYEQYF	TGTGCCAGCAGTCTACGGGGCCTCTACTACGAGCAGTACTTC
TRBJ1-4	.	.	TRBV7-9	CASSLGYEKLFF	TGTGCCAGCAGCCTGGGGTATGAAAAACTGTTTTTT
TRBJ1-4	.	few	TRBV30	CAWTEKALREKLFF	TGTGCCTGGACTGAGAAGGCCCTAAGAGAAAAACTGTTTTTT
TRBJ2-7	TRBD2	.	TRBV27	CASRGNGKSGRYYEQYF	TGTGCCAGCAGGGGGAATGGGAAAAGCGGGAGATACTACGAGCAGTACTTC
TRBJ1-3	.	few	TRBV18	CASSPSLTVSGNTIYF	TGTGCCAGCTCACCATCTTTGACGGTCTCTGGAAACACCATATATTTT
TRBJ1-4	TRBD1	many	TRBV2	CASSRDRGTNEKLFF	TGTGCCAGCAGTCGGGACAGGGGAACTAATGAAAAACTGTTTTTT